One sample yielded the 18 T cell receptor beta chains listed below, sequenced in a study of blood T cell repertoires in COVID-19. The protocol was immunoSEQ multiplex PCR, while the TCRdb copy is restricted to in-frame clones and leaves out a portion. The repertoire consists of about 320,000 clones, with about nine tenths occurring once and the leading ten covering roughly 1.7%. Sequencing was carried out using peripheral blood. The source of these receptors is a woman in her 30s with COVID-19, enrolled during active disease.

The V and J genes are TRBV24-1 and TRBJ1-4; 8 nucleotides agree with TRBD1. The CDR3 has 17 amino acids. CDR1 is KGHDR, CDR2 SFDVKD, per germline. The junction had 13 bases not matched to a gene; V was cut back by 5 bases and J by 6 bases. CDR3 sequence reads: CATSASPRQGRYEKLFF. CDR3 bases: TGTGCCACCAGTGCCTCGCCTCGACAGGGGAGGTATGAAAAACTGTTTTTT.

The chain links TRBV12-3 or TRBV12-4 to TRBJ2-2; maybe TRBD1 (6 bases). CDR3 length: 11 amino acids. V lost 8 bases to trimming and J lost 9 bases, with 10 bases between them. CDR3 loop: CASRTGRELFF. DNA of the CDR3: TGTGCCAGCCGCACAGGGCGGGAGCTGTTTTTT.

This chain uses TRBV5-4 with TRBJ2-7; D is perhaps TRBD2 (6 bases). V lost 4 bases to trimming and J lost 3 bases, with 14 bases between them. Germline V gene lookup returns CDR1 SGHNT and CDR2 YYREEE (reference sequence). This CDR3 has 14 residues. CDR3 sequence reads: CASSPAGLHYEQYF. For the CDR3, the DNA is TGTGCCAGCAGCCCCGCGGGGCTCCACTACGAGCAGTACTTC.

The CDR3 loop is CASSQGTGSGNTIYF. CDR3 coding DNA: TGCGCCAGCAGCCAGGGGACAGGCTCTGGAAACACCATATATTTT. V usage is TRBV4-1 and J usage is TRBJ1-3; 8 positions agree with TRBD1. The CDR3 consists of 15 residues. With V trimmed by 3 bases and J by 0 bases, 1 base remained unmatched. From germline, CDR1 is MGHRA and CDR2 YSYEKL.

The gene calls are TRBV7-2 and TRBJ2-7, with D possibly matching TRBD1 (6 bases). The V end lost 3 bases, the J end lost 1 base, and 10 bases lay between the germline ends. CDR1 and CDR2 from the germline V gene are SGHTA and FQGNSA. This CDR3 comprises 14 residues. CDR3 DNA: TGTGCCAGCAGCTTTGACACAGGGTCCTACGAGCAGTACGTC. Its protein is CASSFDTGSYEQYV.

J is TRBJ2-7 and V is TRBV27; 7 bases map to TRBD2. Germline lookup yields CDR1 MNHEY and CDR2 SMNVEV (reference sequence). With 4 bases clipped from V and 2 bases from J, the junction kept 5 bases outside the gene matches. This CDR3 contains 14 residues. CDR3 protein: CASSSGLDTYEQYF. CDR3 coding DNA: TGTGCCAGCAGTTCAGGACTAGATACCTACGAGCAGTACTTC.

This chain joins TRBV6-5 and TRBJ1-5; 9 bases line up with TRBD1. From germline, CDR1 is MNHEY and CDR2 SVGAGI. This CDR3 contains 13 residues. The V and J ends lost 10 bases and 4 bases, in that order; junction bases with no gene match: 5. The CDR3 is CATTGQGNQPQHF. The CDR3 coding sequence is TGTGCCACCACCGGACAGGGGAATCAGCCCCAGCATTTT.

The genes are TRBV24-1 and TRBJ2-7; the match to TRBD1 covers 7 bases. Per the germline V gene, CDR1 is KGHDR and CDR2 is SFDVKD. The junction had 16 bases not matched to a gene; V was cut back by 2 bases and J by 10 bases. There are 16 residues in the CDR3. The CDR3 is CATSDSTGRGVGGQYF. Here the CDR3 DNA reads TGTGCCACCAGTGATTCGACAGGGAGAGGAGTTGGGGGACAGTACTTC.

Worth noting for this clone: The junction differs from germline at one of its ends, possibly a read error. This rearrangement joins TRBV18 to TRBJ1-2, with TRBD1 matching 9 bases. The CDR3 consists of 16 residues. The germline V gene has CDR1 KGHSH and CDR2 LQKENI. The CDR3 protein is CVSSPQAPGQGLGYTF. The CDR3 DNA sequence: TGTGTCAGCTCACCCCAAGCCCCGGGACAGGGATTAGGCTACACCTTC.

The chain is built from TRBV5-1 and TRBJ1-3; perhaps TRBD1 as D (6 bases). Germline V lookup: CDR1 SGHRS, CDR2 YFSETQ. Trimming cost V 2 bases and J 0 bases, with 12 bases left between them. The CDR3 sequence is 16 residues long. CDR3 sequence reads: CASSFDRPISGNTIYF. CDR3 nucleotides: TGCGCCAGCAGCTTCGACAGGCCCATCTCTGGAAACACCATATATTTT. Combining the CDR3 with reference TRBV5-1 and TRBJ1-3 gives the whole variable domain KAGVTQTPRYLIKTRGQQVTLSCSPISGHRSVSWYQQTPGQGLQFLFEYFSETQRNKGNFPGRFSGRQFSNSRSEMNVSTLELGDSALYLCASSFDRPISGNTIYFGEGSWLTVV.

The V gene is TRBV19, the J gene TRBJ1-5; D might be TRBD1 (5 bases). Per germline, CDR1 LNHDA and CDR2 SQIVND (reference sequence). V lost 4 bases and J lost 5, with 18 bases in between. The CDR3 consists of 16 residues. The CDR3 DNA is TGTGCCAGTAGTACGGGACTCATTGGGGGGTATCAGCCCCAGCATTTT. Encoded protein: CASSTGLIGGYQPQHF. The whole variable domain, remainder taken from reference TRBV19 and TRBJ1-5, is DGGITQSPKYLFRKEGQNVTLSCEQNLNHDAMYWYRQDPGQGLRLIYYSQIVNDFQKGDIAEGYSVSREKKESFPLTVTSAQKNPTAFYLCASSTGLIGGYQPQHFGDGTRLSIL.

This chain links TRBV11-2 with TRBJ1-2; possibly TRBD1 for D (6 bases). Germline V CDR1 and CDR2: SGHAT, FQNNGV. V was trimmed by 1 base and J by 7 bases, leaving 16 bases between them. The CDR3 totals 15 residues. In DNA form, the CDR3 reads TGTGCCAGCAGCTTAGTCGAGGGGGGGATGGGTGGCTACACCTTC. Encoded protein: CASSLVEGGMGGYTF.

The genes are TRBV27 and TRBJ1-5; 9 bases are shared with TRBD1. CDR3 length: 14 amino acids. Germline V gene lookup returns CDR1 MNHEY and CDR2 SMNVEV (reference sequence). V lost 6 bases to trimming and J lost 7 bases; unmatched junction nucleotides: 7. The CDR3 protein is CASRPYRGLQPQHF. As DNA, the CDR3 is TGTGCCAGCAGACCTTACAGGGGGCTGCAGCCCCAGCATTTT.

The gene calls are TRBV6-5 and TRBJ2-1, with TRBD2 matching 8 bases. The CDR3 is 15 amino acids. From germline, CDR1 is MNHEY and CDR2 SVGAGI. Trimming at V came to 5 bases and at J to 4 bases, leaving 7 bases not matched to a gene. The CDR3 nucleotides read TGTGCCAGCAGTCCCCCCAGCGGGGGTTACAATGAGCAGTTCTTC. This sequence encodes CASSPPSGGYNEQFF.

The rearrangement links TRBV7-2 to TRBJ2-4; D perhaps matches TRBD2 (6 bases). Germline loops: CDR1 SGHTA, CDR2 FQGNSA. V was cut by 2 bases and J by 1 base, with 9 bases left in between. The CDR3 is 15 amino acids. The CDR3 here is CASSLNRGAKNIQYF. In DNA, the CDR3 is TGTGCCAGCAGCTTAAACCGGGGGGCCAAAAACATTCAGTACTTC.

This clone was seen a single time. The chain couples TRBV6-6 to TRBJ2-5, with 8 positions matching TRBD2. The CDR3 spans 13 residues. CDR1 is MNHNY, CDR2 SVGAGI, per germline (reference sequence). Losses at the gene ends were 6 bases for V and 5 bases for J; bases not matched to a gene: 5. CDR3 nucleotide sequence: TGTGCCAGCAGCCCCGGGGGGGACGAGACCCAGTACTTC. Its translation: CASSPGGDETQYF.

The rearrangement joins TRBV5-5 to TRBJ1-2; D not certain. The CDR3 loop spans 14 amino acids. Trimming took off 3 bases at V and 2 bases at J, with 11 bases between the two ends. CDR1 is SGHKS, CDR2 YYEKEE, per germline (reference sequence). Here the CDR3 DNA reads TGTGCCAGCAGCTGGGCCGGGAGCAACTATGGCTACACCTTC. Amino acids: CASSWAGSNYGYTF.

The chain uses TRBV6-2 or TRBV6-3 and TRBJ2-7; 11 positions match TRBD1. Per the germline V gene, CDR1 is MNHEY and CDR2 is SVGEGT. V shed 3 bases, J shed 5 bases, and the junction held 3 bases outside the gene matches. The length of the CDR3 is 14 residues. The CDR3 DNA follows: TGTGCCAGCAGTTATGGGACAGGGGGGAACGAGCAGTACTTC. This encodes CASSYGTGGNEQYF.